Presented here are 10 T cell receptor beta chains from one specimen sequenced in a study of beta chain features in type 1 diabetes. Investigators reverse transcribed all isolated RNA, so they sequenced expressed TCRB transcripts. The protocol was immunoSEQ multiplex PCR, while the TCRdb copy is restricted to in-frame clones and leaves out a portion. The sample shows fewer than 250,000 clones, about 70% of them seen only once. The specimen sequenced was naive CD4+ T cells from blood. All receptors come from a man aged 25-40 years in good health.

The J gene is TRBJ2-5, the V gene TRBV10-3, with D possibly matching TRBD1 (6 bases). The V gene's germline CDR1 is ENHRY and CDR2 SYGVKD. V gave up 11 bases and J gave up 4 bases, with 14 bases separating them. The CDR3 totals 12 residues. CDR3: CASRGSRETQYF. Here the CDR3 DNA reads TGTGCCTCAAGGGGGAGTCGAGAGACCCAGTACTTC.

For this clone: This sample also contains other DNA sequences that code for the same CDR3. The V call is TRBV29-1, the J call TRBJ2-3; D tentatively fits TRBD1 or TRBD2 (6 bases each). V was clipped by 6 bases and J by 1 base, with 11 bases between them. Per the germline V gene, CDR1 is SQVTM and CDR2 is ANQGSEA. The CDR3 has 13 residues. CDR3 bases: TGCAGCGTCGCTCGGGGGCGCACAGATACGCAGTATTTT. It translates to CSVARGRTDTQYF.

This chain joins TRBV30 and TRBJ2-1; TRBD2 aligns across 13 bases. The CDR3 runs 12 residues. Trimming removed 8 bases from V and 8 bases from J; junction bases left unmatched: 3. The germline V gene encodes CDR1 GTSNPN and CDR2 SVGIG (reference sequence). CDR3 DNA sequence: TGTGCCGGGACTAGCGGGAAATATGAGCAGTTCTTC. Its protein product is CAGTSGKYEQFF. Combining the CDR3 with reference TRBV30 and TRBJ2-1 gives the whole variable domain SQTIHQWPATLVQPVGSPLSLECTVEGTSNPNLYWYRQAAGRGLQLLFYSVGIGQISSEVPQNLSASRPQDRQFILSSKKLLLSDSGFYLCAGTSGKYEQFFGPGTRLTVL.

This chain joins TRBV29-1 and TRBJ2-3; 13 bases match TRBD2. Trimming removed 5 bases from V and 5 bases from J; junction bases left unmatched: 10. Germline-derived CDR1 and CDR2 are SQVTM and ANQGSEA. This CDR3 has 16 residues. The CDR3 is CSVSPTSGRRRDTQYF. CDR3 DNA: TGCAGCGTTTCCCCGACTAGCGGGAGGAGGAGAGATACGCAGTATTTT.

This clone showed up just a few times. The rearrangement links TRBV30 to TRBJ1-2; D uncertain. Germline-derived CDR1 and CDR2 are GTSNPN and SVGIG (reference sequence). The V end was cut by 0 bases, the J end by 8 bases, with 10 bases between. This CDR3 region has 12 residues. The CDR3, as DNA: TGTGCCTGGAGTGTAAAACCGGGCGGCTACACCTTC. Translating it yields CAWSVKPGGYTF. The whole variable domain, remainder taken from reference TRBV30 and TRBJ1-2, is SQTIHQWPATLVQPVGSPLSLECTVEGTSNPNLYWYRQAAGRGLQLLFYSVGIGQISSEVPQNLSASRPQDRQFILSSKKLLLSDSGFYLCAWSVKPGGYTFGSGTRLTVV.

The V call is TRBV7-2, the J call TRBJ2-5; D is unclear. This CDR3 has 14 amino acids. The germline CDR1 and CDR2 sequences are SGHTA and FQGNSA. Trimming took 5 bases from V and 3 from J, leaving 13 bases between them. The CDR3 is CASSPRRPEETQYF. Written as DNA, the CDR3 is TGTGCCAGCAGCCCCCGGCGTCCCGAAGAGACCCAGTACTTC. The full variable domain, rest sourced from reference TRBV7-2 and TRBJ2-5, is GAGVSQSPSNKVTEKGKDVELRCDPISGHTALYWYRQSLGQGLEFLIYFQGNSAPDKSGLPSDRFSAERTGGSVSTLTIQRTQQEDSAVYLCASSPRRPEETQYFGPGTRLLVL.

The V and J genes are TRBV11-2 and TRBJ2-5; D is possibly TRBD2 (6 bases). Trimming shortened V by 7 bases and J by 5 bases, and 17 bases separated the two germline ends. CDR3 length: 14 amino acids. Germline-derived CDR1 and CDR2 are SGHAT and FQNNGV. The CDR3 spells CASKPISREETQYF. Here the CDR3 DNA reads TGTGCCAGCAAACCCATTTCCCGGGAGGAGACCCAGTACTTC.

The chain carries TRBV4-1 and TRBJ1-5; possibly TRBD1 for D (6 bases). From germline, CDR1 is MGHRA and CDR2 YSYEKL. This CDR3 is 15 amino acids long. V dropped 2 bases and J dropped 2 bases, with 10 bases sitting between them. DNA for the CDR3: TGCGCCAGCAGCCAACAGGGGATTGGCAATCAGCCCCAGCATTTT. Residues: CASSQQGIGNQPQHF.

V is TRBV14 and J is TRBJ1-1; D uncertain. In germline, CDR1 is SGHDN, CDR2 FVKESK. V was cut by 4 bases and J by 6 bases, with 12 bases left in between. The CDR3 loop spans 13 amino acids. CDR3 nucleotides: TGTGCCAGCAGCCCAAGAGCAGGACCTGAAGCTTTCTTT. Its translation is CASSPRAGPEAFF.

This clone has only one observation. The V and J genes are TRBV7-2 and TRBJ2-1; D unclear. CDR3 length: 15 residues. Trimming stripped 0 bases from V and 0 bases from J, with 6 bases between. Germline V gene data show CDR1 as SGHTA and CDR2 as FQGNSA. DNA for the CDR3: TGTGCCAGCAGCTTAGCATATTCCTCCTACAATGAGCAGTTCTTC. This codes for CASSLAYSSYNEQFF.